The entry below gives a single TCR beta chain sequence along with its context. The antigen is unknown. Profiled with immunoSEQ multiplex PCR; TCRdb holds only in-frame clones, not every one. The data hold some 45,000 clones, with around 85% observed a single time. Anyone with autoimmune disease history or systemic immunosuppression was excluded. This sample was taken from a study of OX40 agonist ivuxolimab in advanced cancers. Across the whole study: Averaging roughly 60 years in age, with a range of roughly 23 to 80, the cohort was about 85% male. Among those treated, three patients had partial responses, one with hepatocellular carcinoma and two with cutaneous melanoma.

Study-wide results and limits: Relatively little clonal expansion, among the lowest observed, appeared in partial responders at 0.1-3.0 mg/kg.

The V segment lost 3 bases and the J segment 5 bases; nucleotides outside the gene matches: 9. Germline V gene sequence: CDR1 MNHEY, CDR2 SMNVEV (reference sequence). There are 15 residues in the CDR3. The starting material was CD4+ or CD8+ T cells sorted from blood, obtained in a trial of the OX40 agonist ivuxolimab. J is TRBJ2-7 and V is TRBV27, with 8 nucleotides matching TRBD2. This receptor was identified in an adult with an advanced solid tumor such as melanoma, head and neck, liver or kidney cancer. In DNA form, the CDR3 reads TGTGCCAGCAGTTTGTCCGGGGGGGCCTACCACGAGCAGTACTTC. This encodes CASSLSGGAYHEQYF.